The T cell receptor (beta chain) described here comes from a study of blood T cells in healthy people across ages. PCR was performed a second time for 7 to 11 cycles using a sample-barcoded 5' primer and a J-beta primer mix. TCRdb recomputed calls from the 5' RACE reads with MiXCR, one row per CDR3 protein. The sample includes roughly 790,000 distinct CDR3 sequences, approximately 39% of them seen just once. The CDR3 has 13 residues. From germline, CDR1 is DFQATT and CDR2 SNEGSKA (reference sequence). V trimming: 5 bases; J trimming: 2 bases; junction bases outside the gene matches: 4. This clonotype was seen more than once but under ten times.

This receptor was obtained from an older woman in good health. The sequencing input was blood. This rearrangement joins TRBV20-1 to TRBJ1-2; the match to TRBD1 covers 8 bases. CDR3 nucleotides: TGCAGTGCTTGGGACAGGCGGAACTATGGCTACACCTTC. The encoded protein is CSAWDRRNYGYTF.